Each of the 7 T cell receptor beta chains below was sequenced from the same sample in a study of cytomegalovirus exposure and HLA in healthy donors. Vbeta (60) and Jbeta (13) primers were used in the PCR. The table came from immunoSEQ multiplex PCR; TCRdb's copy has only in-frame clones and leaves some out. The sample includes some 190,000 clones, 81% of them seen just once. Input material: PBMCs. The receptors derive from a man between 35 and 55 years old in good health and CMV-seropositive.

The chain uses TRBV30 and TRBJ1-5; the D is unclear. This CDR3 has 14 residues. With 2 bases removed from V and 0 bases from J, the gap between germline ends came to 8 bases. Germline V gives CDR1 GTSNPN, CDR2 SVGIG (reference sequence). The CDR3, as DNA: TGTGCCTGGAGTTACACGTATAGCAATCAGCCCCAGCATTTT. It yields the protein CAWSYTYSNQPQHF.

The CDR3 sequence is CASRTGSSFSGELFF. In nucleotides, the CDR3 is TGTGCCAGCCGGACAGGGTCGAGTTTTTCCGGGGAGCTGTTTTTT. The rearrangement uses TRBV6-1 and TRBJ2-2; 8 positions match TRBD1. Trimming removed 8 bases from V and 6 bases from J; junction bases left unmatched: 11. The CDR3 consists of 15 residues. Germline CDR1 MNHNS, CDR2 SASEGT.

This clone has just a few counts. The chain carries TRBV5-1 and TRBJ2-1; TRBD2 agrees at 15 bases. Germline CDR1 SGHRS, CDR2 YFSETQ. This CDR3 is 19 amino acids long. The V gene end was trimmed by 3 bases and the J gene end by 7 bases; junction bases not matched to a gene: 14. CDR3 nucleotides: TGCGCCAGCAGCTCAAACCCGGGGACTAGCGGGAGGTTCTTGAATGAGCAGTTCTTC. This sequence encodes CASSSNPGTSGRFLNEQFF.

The chain links TRBV5-1 to TRBJ1-3; 9 bases line up with TRBD1. The CDR3 extends over 14 amino acids. J lost 4 bases, V lost 3 bases, and 2 bases had no gene match. The germline V gene has CDR1 SGHRS and CDR2 YFSETQ. CDR3 amino acids: CASSYGTGGNTIYF. CDR3 in DNA: TGCGCCAGCAGCTACGGGACAGGGGGAAACACCATATATTTT.

The J gene is TRBJ2-1, the V gene TRBV7-9, with 7 bases matching TRBD2. Germline CDR1 SEHNR, CDR2 FQNEAQ (reference sequence). Unmatched junction bases numbered 8, after V lost 1 base and J lost 8 bases. CDR3 length: 15 amino acids. The CDR3, as DNA: TGTGCCAGCAGCTTAGAGCGGGGCAGGTGGGATGAGCAGTTCTTC. Its protein product is CASSLERGRWDEQFF.

The rearrangement joins TRBV25-1 to TRBJ2-5, with TRBD1 matching over 10 bases. This CDR3 is 15 amino acids long. With V trimmed by 3 bases and J by 6 bases, 7 bases remained unmatched. Germline V CDR1 and CDR2: MGHDK, SYGVNS. The CDR3 is CASSDPTGGLKTQYF. DNA of the CDR3: TGTGCCAGCAGTGATCCGACAGGGGGCTTAAAGACCCAGTACTTC.

The chain carries TRBV6-5 and TRBJ2-3; the match to TRBD2 covers 9 bases. V shed 2 bases and J 4 bases; nucleotides not matched to a gene: 4. The germline V gene has CDR1 MNHEY and CDR2 SVGAGI. This CDR3 is built from 15 residues. CDR3 amino acids: CASSYDQREADTQYF. The CDR3 DNA sequence: TGTGCCAGCAGTTACGACCAGCGGGAGGCAGATACGCAGTATTTT.